This T cell receptor (beta chain) appears in the sequencing data of a study of Graves' ophthalmopathy and Graves' hyperthyroidism. J lost 4 bases, V lost 8 bases, and 14 bases had no gene match. Germline values: CDR1 MNHNS, CDR2 SASEGT. This CDR3 region has 15 residues. The TCR beta CDR3 regions underwent amplification from RNA transcripts. First-round RT-PCR with HTBI primers preceded a second-round multiplex PCR. MiXCR, run by TCRdb on the multiplex PCR reads, gives a single entry per CDR3 protein. The sample has around 470,000 distinct CDR3 sequences, approximately 15% seen once; the top ten hold over 7.5%. A few counts support this clonotype. The authors used Ficoll-Paque density gradient centrifugation to separate PBMCs. The input was 10 ml of fresh peripheral blood.

This TCR came from a woman aged 25 to 39 with Graves' ophthalmopathy. The sample comprised blood. J is TRBJ2-7 and V is TRBV6-1, with TRBD1 matching over 7 bases. CDR3 in amino acids: CASGGPAGTEYEQYF. CDR3 sequence (DNA): TGTGCCAGCGGGGGTCCGGCCGGGACAGAGTACGAGCAGTACTTC.